This passage covers 16 T cell receptor beta chains from one sample sequenced in a study of T-cell reconstitution after alpha-beta-depleted transplantation in children. This sample's TCRbeta library carried unique molecular identifier barcodes. TCRdb re-called the PCR reads with MiXCR, one entry per CDR3 protein. Here the sample spans approximately 350,000 distinct CDR3 sequences, about 14% being singletons. The sample was PBMCs, taken from the stem cell graft. The receptors were sampled from a human donor who donated a stem cell graft to a child with Fanconi anemia.

This chain uses TRBV27 with TRBJ1-1; the D is unclear. The CDR3 length is 15 residues. The V end was cut by 1 base, the J end by 1 base, with 10 bases between. Germline V gene sequence: CDR1 MNHEY, CDR2 SMNVEV (reference sequence). The CDR3 sequence is CASSLYGMSNTEAFF. The CDR3 nucleotides read TGTGCCAGCAGTTTATACGGGATGTCGAACACTGAAGCTTTCTTT.

The chain joins TRBV7-9 to TRBJ2-3; D unclear. Trimming removed 5 bases from V and 0 bases from J, with 18 bases in between. This CDR3 has 17 amino acids. Germline lookup yields CDR1 SEHNR and CDR2 FQNEAQ (reference sequence). The CDR3 spells CASSPPLQLTSTDTQYF. The CDR3 nucleotides are TGTGCCAGCAGCCCACCCCTACAGCTTACCAGCACAGATACGCAGTATTTT.

This clonotype was observed a few times. J is TRBJ2-1 and V is TRBV29-1; 14 bases map to TRBD2. Trimming at V came to 6 bases and at J to 8 bases, leaving 12 bases not matched to a gene. The CDR3 runs 16 residues. From germline, CDR1 is SQVTM and CDR2 ANQGSEA. The CDR3 DNA is TGCAGCGTCGCCGGGACTAGCGGGGGACTAGAAGATGAGCAGTTCTTC. Translation gives CSVAGTSGGLEDEQFF.

Ten or more counts support this clonotype. The V call is TRBV12-3 or TRBV12-4, the J call TRBJ2-1; TRBD2 matches 8 bases. The CDR3 length is 14 residues. V lost 6 bases, J lost 6 bases, and 7 bases stayed unmatched. The CDR3 reads CASSWTSPGNEQFF. The CDR3 coding sequence is TGTGCCAGCAGCTGGACTAGCCCAGGCAATGAGCAGTTCTTC.

This clonotype was seen a few times. The chain employs TRBV5-6 and TRBJ2-7, with D perhaps TRBD2 (6 bases). Germline CDR1 reads SGHDT; CDR2 reads YYEEEE. V lost 4 bases and J lost 3, with 23 bases in between. The CDR3 runs 17 residues. CDR3 residues: CASSEGTAGSTYYEQYF. In DNA, the CDR3 is TGTGCCAGCAGCGAGGGGACGGCGGGATCAACTTACTACGAGCAGTACTTC. The full variable domain, in which reference TRBV5-6 and TRBJ2-7 provide the parts outside the CDR3, is DAGVTQSPTHLIKTRGQQVTLRCSPKSGHDTVSWYQQALGQGPQFIFQYYEEEERQRGNFPDRFSGHQFPNYSSELNVNALLLGDSALYLCASSEGTAGSTYYEQYFGPGTRLTVT.

This clonotype was detected only a few times. The chain joins TRBV4-2 to TRBJ1-1, with a tentative D call TRBD1 (5 bases). V lost 0 bases, J lost 11 bases, and 16 bases lay in between. The CDR3 spans 14 residues. The germline gives CDR1 LGHNA, CDR2 YNFKEQ. The CDR3 sequence: CASSQDRGLKGAFF. CDR3 DNA: TGTGCCAGCAGCCAAGATCGGGGCCTGAAGGGGGCTTTCTTT.

The V call is TRBV6-1, the J call TRBJ2-5; possibly TRBD1 for D (6 bases). CDR3 length equals 15 residues. Per germline, CDR1 MNHNS and CDR2 SASEGT. The V end lost 8 bases, the J end lost 5 bases, and 21 bases lay between the germline ends. DNA for the CDR3: TGTGCCAGCGGCCCGGCACAGGGCTATACGGAGACCCAGTACTTC. It translates to CASGPAQGYTETQYF.

This clonotype appeared a few times. A much bigger clone sits one base away, suggesting this may be a read error. The rearrangement uses TRBV3-1 and TRBJ2-5; D remains unclear. The CDR3 length is 15 residues. Germline V gives CDR1 LGHDT, CDR2 YNNKEL (reference sequence). The CDR3 nucleotides read TGTGCCACCAGCCGAAAAGGGCGATTCGTGGAGACCCAGTACTTC. It specifies CATSRKGRFVETQYF.

The chain has TRBV7-2 and TRBJ2-2; D is possibly TRBD1 or TRBD2 (6 bases each). Germline CDR1 and CDR2: SGHTA and FQGNSA. Trimming took off 1 base at V and 6 bases at J, with 9 bases between the two ends. There are 14 residues in the CDR3. CDR3 residues: CASSLEGGPGELFF. The CDR3 nucleotides read TGTGCCAGCAGCTTAGAGGGGGGCCCCGGGGAGCTGTTTTTT.

This clonotype showed up many times. The V and J genes are TRBV6-6 and TRBJ1-1; D is perhaps TRBD1 (5 bases). V was trimmed by 7 bases and J by 2 bases, leaving 11 bases between them. The CDR3 length is 13 residues. Germline V gene sequence: CDR1 MNHNY, CDR2 SVGAGI (reference sequence). The CDR3 reads CASTQQVNTEAFF. CDR3 DNA: TGTGCCAGCACCCAACAGGTTAACACTGAAGCTTTCTTT.

This clonotype has at least ten counts. The rearrangement links TRBV4-2 to TRBJ2-3; 10 nucleotides align to TRBD1. CDR3 size: 14 residues. Germline-derived CDR1 and CDR2 are LGHNA and YNFKEQ. The ends lost 4 bases at V and 4 bases at J; junction bases unmatched: 2. The CDR3 region is CASSRGQGADTQYF. The CDR3 DNA sequence: TGTGCCAGCAGCCGTGGACAGGGGGCAGATACGCAGTATTTT.

This clonotype was seen many times. The chain has TRBV12-3 or TRBV12-4 and TRBJ2-3; 7 bases match TRBD1. J lost 2 bases, V lost 6 bases, and 5 bases had no gene match. This CDR3 has 14 residues. For the CDR3, the DNA is TGTGCCAGCAGCAGGGACAGCTACACAGATACGCAGTATTTT. Amino acid sequence: CASSRDSYTDTQYF.

The V and J genes are TRBV7-3 and TRBJ1-1; D remains ambiguous. Trimming removed 1 base from V and 3 bases from J, with 6 bases in between. The CDR3 length is 13 residues. The germline CDR1 and CDR2 sequences are SGHTA and FQGTGA. DNA for the CDR3: TGTGCCAGCAGCTTAATGGCCCACACTGAAGCTTTCTTT. Translating gives CASSLMAHTEAFF.

This clonotype came up many times. The junction differs from germline at one of its ends, possibly a read error. The chain combines TRBV10-3 with TRBJ2-3; D might be TRBD1 (5 bases). This CDR3 comprises 14 residues. CDR1 is ENHRY and CDR2 is SYGVKD in the germline V gene. CDR3 in amino acids: CAISDRQLTDTQYF. CDR3 nucleotide sequence: TGTGCCATAAGTGACCGACAGCTAACAGATACGCAGTATTTT.

As regards this clonotype: One base away lies a much larger clone, so this may be a sequencing read error. The V call is TRBV7-2, the J call TRBJ1-1, with no clear D. The germline CDR1 and CDR2 sequences are SGHTA and FQGNSA. The CDR3 sequence is 15 residues long. The chain's CDR3 is CASSLEALLNSEAFF. DNA of the CDR3: TGTGCCAGCAGCTTAGAAGCTCTTCTGAACTCTGAAGCTTTCTTT. The variable domain in full, completed from reference TRBV7-2 and TRBJ1-1, reads GAGVSQSPSNKVTEKGKDVELRCDPISGHTALYWYRQSLGQGLEFLIYFQGNSAPDKSGLPSDRFSAERTGGSVSTLTIQRTQQEDSAVYLCASSLEALLNSEAFFGQGTRLTVV.

The chain combines TRBV6-5 with TRBJ2-6; the D gene is possibly TRBD2 (6 bases). CDR1 MNHEY and CDR2 SVGAGI come from the germline V gene. The CDR3 contains 16 residues. Trimming cost V 0 bases and J 3 bases, with 9 bases left between them. CDR3: CASSYSRGLGANVLTF. CDR3 nucleotides: TGTGCCAGCAGTTACTCTCGGGGACTTGGGGCCAACGTCCTGACTTTC.